This TCR beta chain originates from a study of vaccination and CD4 T cells after COVID-19 (dated by TCRdb to 2021 to 2024). In the study overall: Convalescent patients had a positive SARS-CoV-2 result on nasal swab PCR, and of these patients, 8 or 9 had mild disease and one had severe disease. In around 9 COVID-19 convalescent patients and several infection-naive healthy vaccine recipients, researchers compared the spike-specific CD4+ TCR repertoire from before mRNA vaccination with the repertoire from after. Post-COVID blood samples from convalescent patients were collected a median of around 100 days after diagnosis, with a range of 35 to 161 days. The convalescent cohort comprised six males and four females, including two Hispanic individuals, seven Caucasians, two Asians and one multiracial person. The cultures were stimulated with overlapping spike peptide pools from SARS-CoV-2 and from the common cold coronaviruses HCoV-NL63, HCoV-OC43 and HCoV-229E. Control cultures used a CEFX viral epitope pool as positive control, an HIV-1 Nef peptide pool as negative control, or no peptide. Two doses of either the Pfizer-BioNTech BNT162b2 vaccine (n=8) or the Moderna mRNA-1273 vaccine (n=2) were administered to participants. Post-vaccine blood samples were collected a median of about 72 days after the second vaccine dose, ranging from roughly 12 to 250 days. The paper's findings and limits, for the study overall: The median number of SARS-CoV-2-reactive clonotypes rose from 21 after infection to some 37 after vaccination, but the change was not significant. Relatively few convalescent patients were included in the study, and early timepoints after natural infection were not analyzed. Of the vaccine-specific clones found in convalescent patients, nearly all (304 of 307) were mono-reactive for SARS-CoV-2 spike instead of being cross-reactive with common cold coronaviruses. In convalescent patients, a median roughly 87% of post-vaccine SARS-CoV-2-reactive clones were detected only after vaccination, suggesting vaccine-specific priming.

The treatment or condition label for this specimen denotes: roughly 11-day PBMC culture with coronavirus spike peptide pools or control peptides (ViraFEST assay). To expand antigen-specific T cells with peptide pools and then pick out the expanded clonotypes through TCR sequencing, the study relied on the ViraFEST assay. The convalescent patients' positive SARS-CoV-2 PCR tests fell between March and December 2020, which was before the Alpha, Beta and Delta variants emerged in the United States. Each well held around 2 million PBMCs cultured with approximately 10 ug/ml peptide pools in IMDM containing around 4.5% human AB serum and 9.5 to 10 IU/ml IL-2. On days 3 and 7, half of the culture medium was replaced with fresh IL-2-containing medium. CD4+ T cells were isolated after roughly 9 days of culture through negative selection using the EasySep CD4+ T cell isolation kit. PBMCs were separated from whole blood using Ficoll-Paque Plus gradient centrifugation and then either used fresh or cryopreserved at -140C. Triplicate wells were generally used for each culture condition.

About this clonotype itself: What antigen it recognizes has not been identified. Base qualities are not at hand, and no much larger clone is one base apart.

Preparation of the library involved PCR. At the Johns Hopkins FTIC core, DNA from the cultured CD4+ T cells underwent TCR sequencing with the Oncomine TCR Beta short-read assay. Genomic DNA was extracted from the cultured CD4+ T cells with the QIAamp micro DNA kit. Oncomine TCR Beta libraries from cultured CD4+ T cells were pooled with unique dual indexes and sequenced on an Illumina iSeq 100. Per the source publication's procedure: Non-productive sequences were removed, and CDR3s not starting with C, not ending with F or W, or shorter than 7 amino acids were discarded. The MANAFEST web application identified antigen-specific clonotypes by comparing peptide-stimulated wells against reference wells and other culture wells. An FDR below 0.05, an odds ratio above 5, and a productive frequency above 0.1% in at least two of three replicate wells were required for clones to be considered positive. Clonotypes that were significantly expanded in both SARS-CoV-2 spike wells and at least one common cold coronavirus spike condition were defined as cross-reactive. Similarity between CDR3 sequences was evaluated in R version 3.6.1 using Levenshtein distances (stringdist) and unrooted phylogenetic trees (ape). The public reads were reprocessed in TCRdb via fastp at Q25 and MiXCR, keeping in-frame beta chains. One record per CDR3 amino acid sequence lists the most common genes and DNA. The V and J calls follow TCRdb's processing rather than the paper's. The sample contains about 10,000 distinct CDR3 sequences, around half of them found a single time. The ten largest clones add up to roughly 20% of the sample.

The receptor was isolated from a human donor who had recovered from COVID-19. Sequenced input: CD4+ T cells from blood, cultured in vitro.

The sequenced DNA: TGCGCCAGCAGCCCACTAGCGATTCAATACAATGAGCAGTTCTTC. It codes for CASSPLAIQYNEQFF. Here the chain combines TRBV5-1 and TRBJ2-1; 7 nucleotides in the junction match TRBD2. The CDR3, from cysteine to phenylalanine, totals 15 residues. The read is trimmed to its CDR3 DNA, 45 bases read in frame from base 1. V is pruned by 4 bases and J by 4 bases, leaving 8 bases of the junction without a gene match. Via the germline V gene, CDR1 is SGHRS and CDR2 YFSETQ.